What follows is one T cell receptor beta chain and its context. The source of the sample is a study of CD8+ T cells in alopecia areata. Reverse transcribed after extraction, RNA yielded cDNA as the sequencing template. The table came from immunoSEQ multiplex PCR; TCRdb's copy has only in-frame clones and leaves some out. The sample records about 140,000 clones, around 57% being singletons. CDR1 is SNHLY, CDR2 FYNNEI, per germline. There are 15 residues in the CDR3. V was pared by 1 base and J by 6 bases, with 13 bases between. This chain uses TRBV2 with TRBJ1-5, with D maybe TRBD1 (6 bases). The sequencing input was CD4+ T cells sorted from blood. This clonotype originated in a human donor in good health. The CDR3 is CASSEVTGKIQPQHF. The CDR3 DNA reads TGTGCCAGCAGTGAAGTCACAGGGAAAATTCAGCCCCAGCATTTT.